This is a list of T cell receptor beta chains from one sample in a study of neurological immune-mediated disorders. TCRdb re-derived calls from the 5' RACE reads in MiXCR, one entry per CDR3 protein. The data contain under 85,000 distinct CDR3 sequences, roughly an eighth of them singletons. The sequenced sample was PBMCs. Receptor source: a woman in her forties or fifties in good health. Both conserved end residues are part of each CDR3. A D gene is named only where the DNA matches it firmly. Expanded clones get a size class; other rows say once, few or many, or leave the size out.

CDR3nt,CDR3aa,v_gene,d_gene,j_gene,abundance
TGTGCCAGCAGCTTAGTACTAGCGGGAGGTCGCCAAGAGACCCAGTACTTC,CASSLVLAGGRQETQYF,TRBV7-8,TRBD2,TRBJ2-5,-
TGTGCCAGTATGGGGGACAGGGTTGGGAACTATGGCTACACCTTC,CASMGDRVGNYGYTF,TRBV19,TRBD1,TRBJ1-2,-
TGCAGTGCTTGGACTAGCGGGGCCTACGAGCAGTACTTC,CSAWTSGAYEQYF,TRBV20-1,TRBD2,TRBJ2-7,many
TGTGCCAGCAGCTTAGCGCCTCGAGCGGGGGGGCTGGAGACCCAGTACTTC,CASSLAPRAGGLETQYF,TRBV7-2,TRBD2,TRBJ2-5,many
TGTGCCAGCAGCCCCACATCTGGGTGGACTGAAGCTTTCTTT,CASSPTSGWTEAFF,TRBV7-8,-,TRBJ1-1,many
TGTGCCAGCAGCTTAGGGGGGAGCTCCTATAATTCACCCCTCCACTTT,CASSLGGSSYNSPLHF,TRBV7-2,-,TRBJ1-6,many
TGTGCCGGGACGGAACGACTTAACTATGGCTACACCTTC,CAGTERLNYGYTF,TRBV2,-,TRBJ1-2,few
TGCGCCAGCAGCTTGGAGGGCAGTATGAACACTGAAGCTTTCTTT,CASSLEGSMNTEAFF,TRBV5-1,-,TRBJ1-1,many
TGTGCCAGCAGTTTCCAAAACAGGGGTTGGGAGACCCAGTACTTC,CASSFQNRGWETQYF,TRBV27,TRBD1,TRBJ2-5,many
TGCAGTGCCGCCCCGACAGGGGATCAGCCCCAGCATTTT,CSAAPTGDQPQHF,TRBV20-1,TRBD1,TRBJ1-5,many
TGCAGTGTGACCGGGGGTAATCAGCCCCAGCATTTT,CSVTGGNQPQHF,TRBV20-1,-,TRBJ1-5,many
TGTGCCAGCAGCCTTAGCGGGAGGGTCAAAGAATCCTACAATGAGCAGTTCTTC,CASSLSGRVKESYNEQFF,TRBV7-9,TRBD2,TRBJ2-1,many
TGCGCCAGCAGCAATCCCACGGGGGCTAGCGGATTCTACGAGCAGTACTTC,CASSNPTGASGFYEQYF,TRBV5-1,-,TRBJ2-7,many
TGCGCCAGCAGCTTATCCTTAGCGGATGCCGATGAGCAGTTCTTC,CASSLSLADADEQFF,TRBV5-1,-,TRBJ2-1,many
TGTGCCACCAGCAGAGACAGGGTCAATCAGCCCCAGCATTTT,CATSRDRVNQPQHF,TRBV15,-,TRBJ1-5,many
TGCGCCAGCAGCTTGTCCCTAGCGGGAGGATACGAGCAGTACTTC,CASSLSLAGGYEQYF,TRBV5-1,TRBD2,TRBJ2-7,many
TGTGCCAGCAGCTTTTCCCTGTATTACGAGCAGTACTTC,CASSFSLYYEQYF,TRBV7-2,-,TRBJ2-7,many
TGCGCCAGCGCCAAAACTGGGACAGCCTTTAATTCACCCCTCCACTTT,CASAKTGTAFNSPLHF,TRBV5-1,TRBD1,TRBJ1-6,few
TGTGCCAGCAGTCTAGCGGCCCCCTACGAGCAGTACTTC,CASSLAAPYEQYF,TRBV12-3/TRBV12-4,TRBD2,TRBJ2-7,many
TGCGCCAGCAGCTCTGATCCGGGACGGACGACGGCAGATACGCAGTATTTT,CASSSDPGRTTADTQYF,TRBV5-1,-,TRBJ2-3,many
TGCAGTGCTAGCGGGAGCACAGATACGCAGTATTTT,CSASGSTDTQYF,TRBV20-1,-,TRBJ2-3,many
TGCGCCAGCAGCTCGGATGGGCGGGCGAGCACAGATACGCAGTATTTT,CASSSDGRASTDTQYF,TRBV5-1,-,TRBJ2-3,-
TGTGCCAGCAGCCAAAATCTCTACGAGCAGTACTTC,CASSQNLYEQYF,TRBV3-1,-,TRBJ2-7,many
TGTGCCAGCAGCTTAGGTCGGGGGGCGGGAGATACGCAGTATTTT,CASSLGRGAGDTQYF,TRBV7-2,-,TRBJ2-3,many
TGTGCCAGCAGCCAGGCCCGGTGGGCAGAAGAGCAGTACTTC,CASSQARWAEEQYF,TRBV14,-,TRBJ2-7,many
TGCGCCAGCAGCACCATATTCGGAGCGGGAGCAAACACCGGGGAGCTGTTTTTT,CASSTIFGAGANTGELFF,TRBV5-1,TRBD2,TRBJ2-2,many
TGCGCCAGCAGCTGGGACCGACCAAATGAAAAACTGTTTTTT,CASSWDRPNEKLFF,TRBV5-1,-,TRBJ1-4,many
TGTGCCAGCAGTGAGGGAAGGGAGACCCAGTACTTC,CASSEGRETQYF,TRBV2,-,TRBJ2-5,many
TGCGCCAGCAGCTTGGATCAGGGGGACACTCAGCCCCAGCATTTT,CASSLDQGDTQPQHF,TRBV5-1,TRBD1,TRBJ1-5,many
TGTGCCAGCAGCGAACCGGGACAGGGGGCGAATGAGCAGTTCTTC,CASSEPGQGANEQFF,TRBV2,TRBD1,TRBJ2-1,-
TGTGCCAGTAGTGCATCCGGGACAGGGGGCATTCAGCCCCAGCATTTT,CASSASGTGGIQPQHF,TRBV19,TRBD1,TRBJ1-5,once
TGTGCCAGCAGCCAAGAGCGGGGGGTGGGCTATGGCTACACCTTC,CASSQERGVGYGYTF,TRBV3-1,-,TRBJ1-2,many
TGCGCCAGCAGCTTGTTGGGGTCCCAAGAGACCCAGTACTTC,CASSLLGSQETQYF,TRBV5-1,-,TRBJ2-5,many
TGTGCCAGCAGCTTAGCGGGGGAGAACACCGGGGAGCTGTTTTTT,CASSLAGENTGELFF,TRBV7-2,-,TRBJ2-2,many
TGTGCCAGCAGCCGAAGTGAAGGGAGCTCCTACGAGCAGTACTTC,CASSRSEGSSYEQYF,TRBV7-8,-,TRBJ2-7,many
TGTGCCAGCAGTTTAGCACAGACCTACAATGAGCAGTTCTTC,CASSLAQTYNEQFF,TRBV12-3/TRBV12-4,-,TRBJ2-1,many
TGCGCCAGCAGCTCCCGGACAGGGCGCATGAACACTGAAGCTTTCTTT,CASSSRTGRMNTEAFF,TRBV5-1,TRBD1,TRBJ1-1,many
TGCAGTGTCACGGGAGGGCCATGGGAGACCCAGTACTTC,CSVTGGPWETQYF,TRBV20-1,TRBD2,TRBJ2-5,many
TGTGCCAGCAGCCAAGAACGGGGGGTCCGACAAGAGACCCAGTACTTC,CASSQERGVRQETQYF,TRBV14,TRBD2,TRBJ2-5,-
TGTGCCAGCAGCCGGGGGACAGGGGGAAGCTTCTCCGAGCAGTACTTC,CASSRGTGGSFSEQYF,TRBV12-3/TRBV12-4,TRBD1,TRBJ2-7,-
TGTGCCAGCAGCTTATACGCAGGGGTTGATGAAAAACTGTTTTTT,CASSLYAGVDEKLFF,TRBV7-9,-,TRBJ1-4,many
TGCAGCGTCTCCGGGACTAGCGGGAGGGCGAACACCGGGGAGCTGTTTTTT,CSVSGTSGRANTGELFF,TRBV29-1,TRBD2,TRBJ2-2,many
TGCGCCAGCAGCTTGACAGCTCCGACGGATACGCAGTATTTT,CASSLTAPTDTQYF,TRBV5-1,-,TRBJ2-3,many
TGCGCCAGCAGCTTACTAGCGGGAGGATACAATGAGCAGTTCTTC,CASSLLAGGYNEQFF,TRBV5-1,TRBD2,TRBJ2-1,many
TGCAGTGCCCCCATCGGGCGGAGAACAGAAGGATCTGAAGCTTTCTTT,CSAPIGRRTEGSEAFF,TRBV20-1,-,TRBJ1-1,-
TGCAGTGCTTGGGGGGGCCGATTCACAGATACGCAGTATTTT,CSAWGGRFTDTQYF,TRBV20-1,-,TRBJ2-3,many
TGCGCCAGCAGCCCTGGACAGGATCTGTCACCCCTCCACTTT,CASSPGQDLSPLHF,TRBV5-1,TRBD1,TRBJ1-6,many
TGTGCCAGCAGTCTGCGGGACGGGAACACTGAAGCTTTCTTT,CASSLRDGNTEAFF,TRBV28,-,TRBJ1-1,-
TGTGCCAGCAGCGTAGCAATGAGCTCTGGAAACACCATATATTTT,CASSVAMSSGNTIYF,TRBV9,-,TRBJ1-3,many
TGCAGCGCCCGGGACAGGAGCATCTATGGCTACACCTTC,CSARDRSIYGYTF,TRBV29-1,TRBD1,TRBJ1-2,many
TGCGCCAGCAGCTTGGTAGGGACTGGGAGGAATGAGCAGTTCTTC,CASSLVGTGRNEQFF,TRBV5-1,-,TRBJ2-1,many
TGTGCCAGCAGCCCCAGACCAGGGTTGGGGCTGTTTTTT,CASSPRPGLGLFF,TRBV7-2,-,TRBJ2-2,few
TGCGCCAGCAGCTCCGGACTAGCGGGGTACGAGCAGTACTTC,CASSSGLAGYEQYF,TRBV5-1,TRBD2,TRBJ2-7,many
TGTGCCATCCGGGGACTAGCGGGAGATTTTTCCTACGAGCAGTACTTC,CAIRGLAGDFSYEQYF,TRBV27,TRBD2,TRBJ2-7,many